The source of this T cell receptor (beta chain) is a study of STAT5B mutations in CD4+ large granular lymphocyte leukemia. Study-wide context: The CDR3 'QG' motif was associated with a particular HLA allele among healthy donors.

The germline gives CDR1 SGHRS, CDR2 YFSETQ. V was trimmed by 0 bases and J by 0 bases, leaving 6 bases between them. This CDR3 is 15 amino acids long. This clone was counted a single time. Its antigen is still unknown. Study observations and caveats: TRBV06-family usage was enriched in top patient clones (8/27) versus controls (2/35).

The table came from immunoSEQ multiplex PCR; TCRdb's copy has only in-frame clones and leaves some out. Seen here are around 30,000 clones, more than 65% observed once, and the top ten hold approximately 2.2%. Controls came from buffy coats of healthy blood donors. The sequencing input was CD4+ T cells from blood buffy coats. The receptor was derived from a human donor in good health. J is TRBJ1-4 and V is TRBV5-1; perhaps TRBD1 as D (5 bases). The CDR3 DNA reads TGCGCCAGCAGCTTGGGCAGGGCAACTAATGAAAAACTGTTTTTT. Translation: CASSLGRATNEKLFF.